Below are 13 T cell receptor beta chains sequenced from a single sample in a study of T cell responses to AZD1222 COVID-19 vaccine (dated by TCRdb to the early 2020s). Libraries were constructed by the immunoSEQ multiplex PCR assay. TCRdb's version of the immuneACCESS table is confined to in-frame rearrangements and falls short of the full clone set. An unresolved V gene accounts for under half of the shortfall where checked; the remainder is of unknown origin. In all, the sample holds 89,000 or so clones, and about 93% of those were seen once. Around a tenth of the sample belongs to the ten largest clones. This specimen's time point label, interpreted: about 28 days (+/-7) after the second vaccine dose. Source: peripheral blood, taken 28 days after the second AZD1222 dose. These receptors were collected from an adult who received the AZD1222 COVID-19 vaccine.

The chain couples TRBV6-5 to TRBJ1-1; 8 positions agree with TRBD1. The V gene's germline CDR1 is MNHEY and CDR2 SVGAGI. This CDR3 contains 15 residues. The V and J ends lost 4 bases and 1 base, in that order; junction bases with no gene match: 5. This CDR3 is CASSFRGLGNTEAFF. Written as DNA, the CDR3 is TGTGCCAGCAGTTTCAGGGGGCTGGGGAACACTGAAGCTTTCTTT.

V is TRBV7-9 and J is TRBJ2-2; D may be TRBD1 or TRBD2 (5 bases each). CDR1 is SEHNR, CDR2 FQNEAQ, per germline (reference sequence). The CDR3 covers 15 residues. V was pared by 5 bases and J by 8 bases, with 18 bases between. Written as DNA, the CDR3 is TGTGCCAGCAGCAGAGGGGCCTCCACGGCTGGGGAGCTGTTTTTT. Translated, it gives CASSRGASTAGELFF.

The gene calls are TRBV11-3 and TRBJ2-7; D uncertain. The CDR3 length is 14 residues. Germline V gene data show CDR1 as SGHNT and CDR2 as YENEEA. V lost 5 bases to trimming and J lost 0 bases, with 11 bases between them. The DNA of the CDR3 is TGTGCCAGCAGCCCAGGAGAGTCCTCCTACGAGCAGTACTTC. Amino acid sequence: CASSPGESSYEQYF.

This chain joins TRBV5-4 and TRBJ1-2; unclear D gene. V was shortened by 3 bases and J by 8 bases, with 17 bases between the two germline ends. Per germline, CDR1 SGHNT and CDR2 YYREEE (reference sequence). CDR3 length: 14 residues. The CDR3 sequence is CASSWPGRSDGYTF. CDR3 bases: TGTGCCAGCAGCTGGCCCGGACGCTCGGACGGCTACACCTTC.

The chain links TRBV10-1 to TRBJ2-7; D is perhaps TRBD2 (6 bases). Per germline, CDR1 WNHNN and CDR2 SYGVQD (reference sequence). The CDR3 has 16 amino acids. V was pared by 3 bases and J by 3 bases, with 18 bases between. The CDR3 loop reads CASSDRSSVPSYEQYF. The CDR3 DNA reads TGCGCCAGCAGTGACCGATCTAGCGTCCCGAGCTACGAGCAGTACTTC.

The genes are TRBV4-2 and TRBJ1-5; unclear D gene. Germline V CDR1 and CDR2: LGHNA, YNFKEQ. V was shortened by 4 bases and J by 4 bases, with 11 bases between the two germline ends. The CDR3 is 14 residues long. This CDR3 reads CASSPTGGNQPQHF. The CDR3 nucleotides read TGTGCCAGCAGCCCTACTGGAGGGAATCAGCCCCAGCATTTT.

The chain is built from TRBV9 and TRBJ1-2; 8 bases are shared with TRBD1. Looked up from germline, CDR1 is SGDLS and CDR2 is YYNGEE. This CDR3 is built from 15 residues. V was pared by 1 base and J by 0 bases, with 2 bases of the junction left unmatched. CDR3 residues: CASSVMGQANYGYTF. The DNA for the CDR3 is TGTGCCAGCAGCGTAATGGGACAGGCTAACTATGGCTACACCTTC. Filled out from reference TRBV9 and TRBJ1-2, the complete variable domain reads DSGVTQTPKHLITATGQRVTLRCSPRSGDLSVYWYQQSLDQGLQFLIQYYNGEERAKGNILERFSAQQFPDLHSELNLSSLELGDSALYFCASSVMGQANYGYTFGSGTRLTVV.

V is TRBV15 and J is TRBJ1-5; a weak D match, TRBD1 (6 bases). CDR1 is LNHNV, CDR2 YYDKDF, per germline (reference sequence). The V gene lost 1 base and the J gene lost 4 bases, with 17 bases spanning the gap. This CDR3 region has 17 residues. The CDR3 DNA reads as TGTGCCACCAGCAGAGTCCATACAGGGACTTTGAATCAGCCCCAGCATTTT. This gives the protein CATSRVHTGTLNQPQHF.

The chain is built from TRBV6-5 and TRBJ1-1; D is ambiguous. Germline V gene lookup returns CDR1 MNHEY and CDR2 SVGAGI. The CDR3 loop spans 12 amino acids. The CDR3 bases are TGTGCGGCCTTGGGCGGGAACACTGAAGCTTTCTTT. Translation gives CAALGGNTEAFF.

The rearrangement uses TRBV6-5 and TRBJ2-7, with 10 bases matching TRBD1. The V segment lost 6 bases and the J segment 4 bases; nucleotides outside the gene matches: 6. Germline-derived CDR1 and CDR2 are MNHEY and SVGAGI. This CDR3 contains 14 residues. CDR3 coding DNA: TGTGCCAGCAGGCGGGGACAGGGGATATACGAGCAGTACTTC. Its translation: CASRRGQGIYEQYF.

The sample holds one count of this clone. The chain couples TRBV18 to TRBJ2-2; no reliable D call. The CDR3 covers 12 residues. Germline loops: CDR1 KGHSH, CDR2 LQKENI. Trimming shortened V by 0 bases and J by 9 bases, and 5 bases separated the two germline ends. The CDR3 sequence is CASSPPTWELFF. CDR3 coding DNA: TGTGCCAGCTCACCACCAACCTGGGAGCTGTTTTTT.

The rearrangement uses TRBV27 and TRBJ1-1; the match to TRBD1 covers 7 bases. This CDR3 region has 15 residues. Germline V gives CDR1 MNHEY, CDR2 SMNVEV (reference sequence). The V gene end was trimmed by 5 bases and the J gene end by 0 bases; junction bases not matched to a gene: 6. In DNA form, the CDR3 reads TGTGCCAGCAGTCCCCTGGGACAGCTGAACACTGAAGCTTTCTTT. Protein: CASSPLGQLNTEAFF.

This chain links TRBV3-1 (or the pseudogene TRBV3-2) with TRBJ1-1, with D hard to call. CDR1 is LGHDT and CDR2 is YNNKEL in the germline V gene (reference sequence). The CDR3 extends over 11 amino acids. V lost 1 base and J 9 bases, leaving 6 bases between the germline ends. The CDR3 DNA sequence: TGTGCCAGCAGCCAAGGGGCCAAAGCTTTCTTT. It encodes CASSQGAKAFF.